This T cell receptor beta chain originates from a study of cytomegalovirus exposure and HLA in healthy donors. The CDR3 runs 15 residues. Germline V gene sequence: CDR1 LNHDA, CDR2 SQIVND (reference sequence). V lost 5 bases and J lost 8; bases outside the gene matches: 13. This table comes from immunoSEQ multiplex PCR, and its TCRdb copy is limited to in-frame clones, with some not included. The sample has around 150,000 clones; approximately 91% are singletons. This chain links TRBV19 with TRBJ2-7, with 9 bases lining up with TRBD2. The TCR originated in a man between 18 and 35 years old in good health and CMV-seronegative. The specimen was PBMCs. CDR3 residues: CASSHRAGGQVKQYF. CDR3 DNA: TGTGCCAGTAGTCATCGGGCGGGGGGGCAAGTAAAGCAGTACTTC. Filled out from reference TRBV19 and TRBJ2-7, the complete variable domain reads DGGITQSPKYLFRKEGQNVTLSCEQNLNHDAMYWYRQDPGQGLRLIYYSQIVNDFQKGDIAEGYSVSREKKESFPLTVTSAQKNPTAFYLCASSHRAGGQVKQYFGPGTRLTVT.